This TCR beta chain was found in a study of chemoradiotherapy in HPV16-positive cancers. At the level of the study: A couple of HPV16-positive patients' cells yielded candidate HPV-specific clones and common motifs. Findings of the study overall: Candidate HPV-specific clones and E7-related TCR motifs grew in tumor during treatment. In HPV16-positive patients, HPV-responsive T-cell expansion tracked better recurrence-free survival.

Samples were taken several times over chemoradiotherapy. TCRdb's copy holds only in-frame clones and misses some; the assay was immunoSEQ multiplex PCR. In the table there are 5,500 to 6,500 clones, around nine tenths of which are singletons. Germline trimming cut 4 bases from V and 3 bases from J; bases unmatched to any gene: 3. Per germline, CDR1 SGHKS and CDR2 YYEKEE (reference sequence). The CDR3 is 15 amino acids. Worth noting for this clone: Its antigen is undetermined.

This chain connects TRBV5-5 to TRBJ2-1; 11 nucleotides line up with TRBD1. The specimen was blood, collected from a patient who underwent chemoradiotherapy. The origin of this receptor is a human donor with HPV-associated anogenital cancer. The chain's CDR3 is CASSPGTGGYNEQFF. The CDR3 nucleotides read TGTGCCAGCAGCCCCGGGACAGGGGGCTACAATGAGCAGTTCTTC.